The present T cell receptor beta chain was sequenced within a study of blood T cell repertoires in COVID-19. Overall study: Acute and convalescent COVID-19 specimens originated in the United States, Italy and Spain.

Methods used by the authors: Reference gene primer amplification in the assay estimated nucleated cell counts. Repertoires were generated with immunoSEQ multiplex PCR, while TCRdb's copy carries only in-frame clones and drops some. Clonal size and the V and J genes are those of that table, whereas D and trimming came from the DNA. The sample has 100,000 to 150,000 clones, about 81% seen once. V was shortened by 0 bases and J by 3 bases, with 15 bases between the two germline ends. The germline V gene has CDR1 SGHDT and CDR2 YYEEEE. The CDR3 is 16 residues long. This clone came up once. This clonotype was sampled from a woman older than 75 with acute or convalescent COVID-19. V usage is TRBV5-6 and J usage is TRBJ1-2; a weak D match, TRBD1 (6 bases). Material: peripheral blood. The CDR3 is CASSLARVRTDYGYTF. The CDR3 nucleotides read TGTGCCAGCAGCTTGGCCCGCGTCAGGACAGACTATGGCTACACCTTC.